The rows below give T cell receptor beta chains drawn from one sample of a study of spatial heterogeneity in lung cancer. TCRdb re-called the 5' RACE reads through MiXCR, storing one row per CDR3 protein. The profile shows about 14,000 distinct CDR3 sequences, around a tenth of them singletons. Here the sequenced sample was PBMCs, taken at surgery. Receptors were obtained from a male donor with early-stage non-small cell lung cancer. The CDR3 runs from the conserved cysteine through the conserved F or W. A D gene is named only where the DNA matches it firmly. The size entry is marked missing in some rows and otherwise reads once, few, many or a size class.

v_call: TRBV3-1
j_call: TRBJ2-7
d_call: TRBD2
clone_size: many
cdr3_length: 15
cdr3_aa: CASSQDRRLAGEQYF
cdr3_nt: TGTGCCAGCAGCCAAGATCGGCGACTAGCGGGAGAGCAGTACTTC

v_call: TRBV6-1
j_call: TRBJ2-7
d_call: TRBD1
clone_size: medium-sized
cdr3_length: 14
cdr3_aa: CASSVRTGPYEQYF
cdr3_nt: TGTGCCAGCAGCGTCCGGACAGGGCCCTACGAGCAGTACTTC

v_call: TRBV6-5
j_call: TRBJ2-7
d_call: NA
clone_size: few
cdr3_length: 12
cdr3_aa: CASGRGSREQYF
cdr3_nt: TGTGCCAGCGGGCGTGGGAGCAGGGAGCAGTACTTC

v_call: TRBV12-3/TRBV12-4
j_call: TRBJ1-2
d_call: NA
clone_size: many
cdr3_length: 15
cdr3_aa: CASSSAGGLSYGYTF
cdr3_nt: TGTGCCAGCAGTTCCGCCGGGGGGTTAAGCTATGGCTACACCTTC

v_call: TRBV5-1
j_call: TRBJ2-1
d_call: NA
clone_size: many
cdr3_length: 14
cdr3_aa: CASSSLRTHNEQFF
cdr3_nt: TGCGCCAGCAGCTCCCTACGGACCCACAATGAGCAGTTCTTC

v_call: TRBV7-8
j_call: TRBJ2-3
d_call: NA
clone_size: NA
cdr3_length: 16
cdr3_aa: CASSLEGRGGTDTQYF
cdr3_nt: TGTGCCAGCAGCTTAGAAGGCCGGGGCGGCACAGATACGCAGTATTTT

v_call: TRBV29-1
j_call: TRBJ1-2
d_call: NA
clone_size: many
cdr3_length: 13
cdr3_aa: CSVEGTTNYGYTF
cdr3_nt: TGCAGCGTTGAGGGGACAACTAACTATGGCTACACCTTC

v_call: TRBV12-3/TRBV12-4
j_call: TRBJ2-5
d_call: TRBD2
clone_size: many
cdr3_length: 16
cdr3_aa: CASSLRLAGDRETQYF
cdr3_nt: TGTGCCAGCAGTCTCCGACTAGCGGGAGATCGTGAGACCCAGTACTTC

v_call: TRBV7-2
j_call: TRBJ2-5
d_call: TRBD2
clone_size: once
cdr3_length: 16
cdr3_aa: CASSLFSGSSQETQYF
cdr3_nt: TGTGCCAGCAGCTTATTTAGCGGGAGTTCACAAGAGACCCAGTACTTC

v_call: TRBV7-8
j_call: TRBJ2-7
d_call: TRBD1
clone_size: many
cdr3_length: 17
cdr3_aa: CASSWDRGSEASYEQYF
cdr3_nt: TGTGCCAGCAGCTGGGACAGGGGGAGCGAAGCCAGCTACGAGCAGTACTTC

v_call: TRBV11-2
j_call: TRBJ2-1
d_call: NA
clone_size: many
cdr3_length: 16
cdr3_aa: CASSFGARGSYNEQFF
cdr3_nt: TGTGCCAGCAGCTTTGGTGCGCGGGGCTCCTACAATGAGCAGTTCTTC

v_call: TRBV10-3
j_call: TRBJ2-1
d_call: NA
clone_size: NA
cdr3_length: 15
cdr3_aa: CAISRRGTRNNEQFF
cdr3_nt: TGTGCCATCAGCCGGCGCGGTACCAGAAACAATGAGCAGTTCTTC

v_call: TRBV30
j_call: TRBJ1-2
d_call: TRBD1
clone_size: NA
cdr3_length: 16
cdr3_aa: CAWKFGRTGINYGYTF
cdr3_nt: TGTGCCTGGAAATTCGGGAGGACAGGGATTAACTATGGCTACACCTTC

v_call: TRBV24-1
j_call: TRBJ2-2
d_call: TRBD1
clone_size: NA
cdr3_length: 15
cdr3_aa: CATARQGVNTGELFF
cdr3_nt: TGTGCCACCGCACGGCAGGGGGTGAACACCGGGGAGCTGTTTTTT

v_call: TRBV4-1
j_call: TRBJ2-7
d_call: TRBD1
clone_size: many
cdr3_length: 14
cdr3_aa: CASSQGDRGYEQYF
cdr3_nt: TGCGCCAGCAGCCAAGGGGACAGGGGCTACGAGCAGTACTTC

v_call: TRBV7-2
j_call: TRBJ1-4
d_call: NA
clone_size: NA
cdr3_length: 14
cdr3_aa: CASSYGHSNEKLFF
cdr3_nt: TGTGCCAGCAGCTATGGACATTCTAATGAAAAACTGTTTTTT

v_call: TRBV27
j_call: TRBJ2-3
d_call: NA
clone_size: many
cdr3_length: 14
cdr3_aa: CASSHGRGPDTQYF
cdr3_nt: TGTGCCAGCAGTCACGGACGGGGCCCAGATACGCAGTATTTT

v_call: TRBV12-3/TRBV12-4
j_call: TRBJ2-7
d_call: NA
clone_size: medium-sized
cdr3_length: 14
cdr3_aa: CASTHGGYLYEQYF
cdr3_nt: TGTGCCAGCACCCATGGGGGGTACCTCTACGAGCAGTACTTC

v_call: TRBV27
j_call: TRBJ2-2
d_call: TRBD2
clone_size: NA
cdr3_length: 17
cdr3_aa: CASSPGLAGGPTGELFF
cdr3_nt: TGTGCCAGCAGTCCGGGACTAGCGGGAGGGCCGACCGGGGAGCTGTTTTTT

v_call: TRBV28
j_call: TRBJ2-5
d_call: NA
clone_size: many
cdr3_length: 15
cdr3_aa: CASSVGSRTQETQYF
cdr3_nt: TGTGCCAGCAGCGTAGGGTCCCGGACCCAAGAGACCCAGTACTTC

v_call: TRBV20-1
j_call: TRBJ2-3
d_call: NA
clone_size: many
cdr3_length: 15
cdr3_aa: CSARAMVRLTDTQYF
cdr3_nt: TGCAGTGCGAGGGCGATGGTACGGTTAACAGATACGCAGTATTTT

v_call: TRBV7-8
j_call: TRBJ2-5
d_call: TRBD2
clone_size: medium-sized
cdr3_length: 17
cdr3_aa: CASSLGTSGRDKETQYF
cdr3_nt: TGTGCCAGCAGCTTAGGGACTAGCGGGAGGGATAAAGAGACCCAGTACTTC

v_call: TRBV29-1
j_call: TRBJ1-2
d_call: TRBD1
clone_size: many
cdr3_length: 14
cdr3_aa: CSVPPGQGNYGYTF
cdr3_nt: TGCAGCGTACCCCCGGGACAGGGCAACTATGGCTACACCTTC

v_call: TRBV19
j_call: TRBJ1-5
d_call: NA
clone_size: many
cdr3_length: 16
cdr3_aa: CASSIGGSYSNQPQHF
cdr3_nt: TGTGCCAGTAGTATTGGGGGCAGTTATAGCAATCAGCCCCAGCATTTT

v_call: TRBV7-9
j_call: TRBJ2-7
d_call: NA
clone_size: many
cdr3_length: 14
cdr3_aa: CASSPNQQGHEQYF
cdr3_nt: TGTGCCAGCAGCCCTAACCAACAGGGCCACGAGCAGTACTTC

v_call: TRBV6-4
j_call: TRBJ2-5
d_call: TRBD2
clone_size: NA
cdr3_length: 16
cdr3_aa: CASSDSASGITETQYF
cdr3_nt: TGTGCCAGCAGTGACTCAGCTAGCGGGATTACAGAGACCCAGTACTTC

v_call: TRBV10-3
j_call: TRBJ1-6
d_call: NA
clone_size: many
cdr3_length: 15
cdr3_aa: CAISAGTLENSPLHF
cdr3_nt: TGTGCCATCAGTGCCGGGACCCTTGAAAATTCACCCCTCCACTTT

v_call: TRBV7-9
j_call: TRBJ2-7
d_call: TRBD2
clone_size: few
cdr3_length: 15
cdr3_aa: CASSLGLDHTYEQYF
cdr3_nt: TGTGCCAGCAGCCTTGGACTAGATCATACCTACGAGCAGTACTTC

v_call: TRBV20-1
j_call: TRBJ1-4
d_call: NA
clone_size: many
cdr3_length: 13
cdr3_aa: CSAPLGYNEKLFF
cdr3_nt: TGCAGTGCCCCCTTGGGGTACAATGAAAAACTGTTTTTT

v_call: TRBV28
j_call: TRBJ2-3
d_call: NA
clone_size: many
cdr3_length: 13
cdr3_aa: CASSLGFGDTQYF
cdr3_nt: TGTGCCAGCAGTTTGGGGTTTGGGGATACGCAGTATTTT

v_call: TRBV19
j_call: TRBJ1-4
d_call: NA
clone_size: NA
cdr3_length: 15
cdr3_aa: CASSIEDATNEKLFF
cdr3_nt: TGTGCCAGTAGTATAGAGGATGCAACTAATGAAAAACTGTTTTTT

v_call: TRBV11-1
j_call: TRBJ2-1
d_call: TRBD2
clone_size: few
cdr3_length: 15
cdr3_aa: CASSLGTSGYNEQFF
cdr3_nt: TGTGCCAGCAGCTTAGGAACTAGCGGTTACAATGAGCAGTTCTTC

v_call: TRBV29-1
j_call: TRBJ1-6
d_call: NA
clone_size: many
cdr3_length: 14
cdr3_aa: CSVSDRPPGSPLHF
cdr3_nt: TGCAGCGTTTCCGACAGGCCCCCCGGTTCACCCCTCCACTTT

v_call: TRBV12-3/TRBV12-4
j_call: TRBJ1-1
d_call: TRBD1
clone_size: many
cdr3_length: 13
cdr3_aa: CASSRDRTAEAFF
cdr3_nt: TGTGCCAGCAGTAGGGACAGGACGGCGGAAGCTTTCTTT

v_call: TRBV6-5
j_call: TRBJ1-6
d_call: NA
clone_size: many
cdr3_length: 16
cdr3_aa: CASSSGQMSYNSPLHF
cdr3_nt: TGTGCCAGCAGTTCCGGACAGATGAGCTATAATTCACCCCTCCACTTT

v_call: TRBV12-3/TRBV12-4
j_call: TRBJ2-7
d_call: TRBD2
clone_size: medium-sized
cdr3_length: 15
cdr3_aa: CASTRLAGVLVEQYF
cdr3_nt: TGTGCCAGCACGAGACTAGCGGGAGTATTGGTCGAGCAGTACTTC

v_call: TRBV7-2
j_call: TRBJ2-2
d_call: NA
clone_size: many
cdr3_length: 15
cdr3_aa: CASSLVVGSGGELFF
cdr3_nt: TGTGCCAGCAGCTTAGTGGTGGGGAGCGGCGGGGAGCTGTTTTTT

v_call: TRBV9
j_call: TRBJ2-2
d_call: NA
clone_size: NA
cdr3_length: 14
cdr3_aa: CASAYISDGGELFF
cdr3_nt: TGTGCCAGCGCCTATATTAGCGATGGCGGGGAGCTGTTTTTT

v_call: TRBV27
j_call: TRBJ2-7
d_call: TRBD2
clone_size: many
cdr3_length: 14
cdr3_aa: CASSSSGRRSEQYF
cdr3_nt: TGTGCCAGCAGTAGTAGCGGGAGGCGGTCCGAGCAGTACTTC

v_call: TRBV21-1
j_call: TRBJ2-1
d_call: NA
clone_size: many
cdr3_length: 16
cdr3_aa: CASTKLAGVLCNEQFF
cdr3_nt: TGTGCCAGCACCAAACTAGCGGGAGTTTTGTGCAATGAGCAGTTCTTC